This TCR beta chain derives from a study of blood T cells in healthy people across ages. Through a sample-barcoded 5' primer and a J-beta primer mix, a second PCR was run for roughly 6 to 11 cycles. Using its own MiXCR run on the 5' RACE reads, TCRdb lists one record per CDR3 protein. The table records about 1.5 million distinct CDR3 sequences, approximately 39% of them present only once. Russia was home to the donors, healthy Caucasian individuals aged about 6 to 90. The authors isolated at least 6 million PBMCs per sample. Study results and caveats: Since the PBMCs were unsorted, naive and antigen-experienced cells could not be conclusively compared. Unknown donor CMV status possibly confounded expanded clonotype changes.

This clonotype has a handful of counts. Its target is not known. The CDR3 has 13 amino acids. Trimming shortened V by 8 bases and J by 7 bases, and 14 bases separated the two germline ends. Germline V lookup: CDR1 WSHSY, CDR2 SAAADI. The chain couples TRBV10-2 to TRBJ1-4, with D possibly TRBD1 on 5 matching bases. The sequenced material came from blood. The sequence was collected from a woman under 30 in good health. CDR3 bases: TGCGCCAGCGTGGGGGTTGTTGGTGAAAAACTGTTTTTT. Protein product: CASVGVVGEKLFF.